Below, 22 T cell receptor beta chains from the same sample are listed, as sequenced in a study of OX40 agonist ivuxolimab in advanced cancers. The data were produced by immunoSEQ multiplex PCR, yet TCRdb's version contains in-frame clones alone and is incomplete. The sample consists of tens of thousands of clones, 84% of them appearing once. The material was CD4+ or CD8+ T cells sorted from blood, obtained in a trial of the OX40 agonist ivuxolimab. These receptors were taken from an adult with an advanced solid tumor such as melanoma, head and neck, liver or kidney cancer.

The V and J genes are TRBV2 and TRBJ2-1, with D maybe TRBD2 (6 bases). CDR3 length: 17 amino acids. Germline loops: CDR1 SNHLY, CDR2 FYNNEI. V lost 8 bases and J lost 0, with 20 bases in between. The CDR3 spells CASGKGTPISSYNEQFF. In nucleotides, the CDR3 is TGTGCCAGCGGAAAAGGGACTCCCATTAGCTCCTACAATGAGCAGTTCTTC.

The chain employs TRBV2 and TRBJ2-5, with D perhaps TRBD2 (5 bases). Trimming removed 4 bases at V and 1 base at J, with 7 bases between. The CDR3 is 13 residues long. Germline assignment: CDR1 SNHLY and CDR2 FYNNEI. CDR3 residues: CASSGRGQETQYF. In nucleotides, the CDR3 is TGTGCCAGCAGTGGACGGGGCCAAGAGACCCAGTACTTC. Looking up the rest from reference TRBV2 and TRBJ2-5 gives the full variable domain: EPEVTQTPSHQVTQMGQEVILRCVPISNHLYFYWYRQILGQKVEFLVSFYNNEISEKSEIFDDQFSVERPDGSNFTLKIRSTKLEDSAMYFCASSGRGQETQYFGPGTRLLVL.

The chain joins TRBV13 to TRBJ2-3; tentative D call: TRBD2 (7 bases). In germline, CDR1 is PRHDT, CDR2 FYEKMQ (reference sequence). V shed 5 bases and J shed 2 bases, with 17 bases lying between them. The CDR3 runs to 16 residues. CDR3 residues: CASSLFRGASTDTQYF. The CDR3 DNA follows: TGTGCCAGCAGCCTCTTCCGGGGGGCCTCCACAGATACGCAGTATTTT.

The rearrangement links TRBV4-2 to TRBJ1-1; no clear D gene. CDR3 length: 14 residues. Germline V gene data show CDR1 as LGHNA and CDR2 as YNFKEQ. The ends were cut back, 1 base at V and 4 bases at J, with 10 bases in the middle. CDR3 in DNA: TGTGCCAGCAGCCAAGGCAGGTCGGGCACTGAAGCTTTCTTT. Its translation: CASSQGRSGTEAFF.

The V gene is TRBV9, the J gene TRBJ1-1, with 7 bases lining up with TRBD1. This CDR3 is built from 16 residues. The trim removed 6 bases at V and 0 bases at J, leaving 11 bases unmatched. Germline values: CDR1 SGDLS, CDR2 YYNGEE. The CDR3 is CASNKKGGDLNTEAFF. In DNA, the CDR3 is TGTGCCAGCAACAAAAAAGGGGGCGATCTGAACACTGAAGCTTTCTTT. The whole variable domain, remainder taken from reference TRBV9 and TRBJ1-1, is DSGVTQTPKHLITATGQRVTLRCSPRSGDLSVYWYQQSLDQGLQFLIQYYNGEERAKGNILERFSAQQFPDLHSELNLSSLELGDSALYFCASNKKGGDLNTEAFFGQGTRLTVV.

This clone was found a few times. V is TRBV6-5 and J is TRBJ2-7, with no clear D. The CDR3 spans 13 residues. CDR1 and CDR2 from the germline V gene are MNHEY and SVGAGI. V was cut by 2 bases and J by 4 bases, with 9 bases left in between. The CDR3 DNA follows: TGTGCCAGCAGTTACCAAACTGGTTACGAGCAGTACTTC. Its protein is CASSYQTGYEQYF.

The chain joins TRBV30 to TRBJ2-7; D remains unclear. The V gene lost 0 bases and the J gene lost 2 bases, with 11 bases spanning the gap. This CDR3 is 14 amino acids long. Germline V CDR1 and CDR2: GTSNPN, SVGIG (reference sequence). The CDR3 sequence is CAWSVGQRAYEQYF. For the CDR3, the DNA is TGTGCCTGGAGTGTAGGTCAGAGAGCCTACGAGCAGTACTTC. The whole variable domain, remainder taken from reference TRBV30 and TRBJ2-7, is SQTIHQWPATLVQPVGSPLSLECTVEGTSNPNLYWYRQAAGRGLQLLFYSVGIGQISSEVPQNLSASRPQDRQFILSSKKLLLSDSGFYLCAWSVGQRAYEQYFGPGTRLTVT.

This clone has only one observation. V is TRBV27 and J is TRBJ2-1; 11 bases agree with TRBD2. This CDR3 is built from 15 residues. Germline V CDR1 and CDR2: MNHEY, SMNVEV (reference sequence). V gave up 2 bases and J gave up 4 bases; unmatched junction bases: 1. CDR3 protein: CASSLIAGGYNEQFF. CDR3 bases: TGTGCCAGCAGTTTAATAGCGGGGGGGTACAATGAGCAGTTCTTC.

This chain joins TRBV7-9 and TRBJ2-3, with a possible D match to TRBD1 (6 bases). V lost 3 bases and J lost 2, with 15 bases in between. The CDR3 runs 16 residues. Germline CDR1 reads SEHNR; CDR2 reads FQNEAQ (reference sequence). CDR3 nucleotides: TGTGCCAGCAGCTTTATTAGGGGGTTCTCCACAGATACGCAGTATTTT. This gives the protein CASSFIRGFSTDTQYF.

This clone came up a few times. The chain has TRBV30 and TRBJ1-1; tentative D call: TRBD1 (5 bases). The CDR3 contains 12 residues. Between the trimmed V and J ends, which lost 1 base and 5 bases, there was a span of 8 bases. The germline V gene has CDR1 GTSNPN and CDR2 SVGIG (reference sequence). The CDR3 coding sequence is TGTGCCTGGAGTGCTCAGGGAACTGAAGCTTTCTTT. Translating it yields CAWSAQGTEAFF. The full variable domain, rest sourced from reference TRBV30 and TRBJ1-1, is SQTIHQWPATLVQPVGSPLSLECTVEGTSNPNLYWYRQAAGRGLQLLFYSVGIGQISSEVPQNLSASRPQDRQFILSSKKLLLSDSGFYLCAWSAQGTEAFFGQGTRLTVV.

V gene TRBV5-4 combines with J gene TRBJ2-1; TRBD2 might be the D (5 bases). The CDR3 loop spans 14 amino acids. V lost 3 bases, J lost 5 bases, and 12 bases lay in between. CDR1 is SGHNT, CDR2 YYREEE, per germline (reference sequence). The DNA of the CDR3 is TGTGCCAGCAGCTCAAGGACTGGCCACAATGAGCAGTTCTTC. Residues: CASSSRTGHNEQFF. Complete variable domain (other parts from reference TRBV5-4 and TRBJ2-1): ETGVTQSPTHLIKTRGQQVTLRCSSQSGHNTVSWYQQALGQGPQFIFQYYREEENGRGNFPPRFSGLQFPNYSSELNVNALELDDSALYLCASSSRTGHNEQFFGPGTRLTVL.

The chain couples TRBV28 to TRBJ1-2; 7 nucleotides agree with TRBD1. The J segment lost 2 bases and the V segment lost 6 bases, leaving 9 bases of the junction unmatched. Germline V lookup: CDR1 MDHEN, CDR2 SYDVKM. The CDR3 sequence is 15 residues long. The CDR3: CASSPRQGPNYGYTF. CDR3 nucleotides: TGTGCCAGCAGCCCCAGACAGGGACCGAACTATGGCTACACCTTC.

This chain links TRBV9 with TRBJ1-1, with 7 nucleotides matching TRBD1. V lost 3 bases, J lost 4 bases, and 3 bases stayed unmatched. The CDR3 is 13 amino acids. The germline V gene has CDR1 SGDLS and CDR2 YYNGEE. This chain's CDR3 is CASSAWDSTEAFF. CDR3 coding DNA: TGTGCCAGCAGCGCGTGGGACAGCACTGAAGCTTTCTTT.

This sequence joins TRBV6-1 and TRBJ2-1; maybe TRBD2 (6 bases). The CDR3 sequence is 19 residues long. V was pared by 4 bases and J by 2 bases, with 24 bases between. CDR1 is MNHNS, CDR2 SASEGT, per germline. The CDR3 protein is CASSAFSLPLAETYNEQFF. CDR3 DNA sequence: TGTGCCAGCAGTGCCTTCTCTCTGCCTTTAGCGGAAACCTACAATGAGCAGTTCTTC.

V gene TRBV7-9 combines with J gene TRBJ1-1; tentative D call: TRBD1 (5 bases). Germline lookup yields CDR1 SEHNR and CDR2 FQNEAQ (reference sequence). There are 15 residues in the CDR3. V lost 4 bases to trimming and J lost 1 base, with 13 bases between them. CDR3 coding DNA: TGTGCCAGCAGCTCCTCCCGGACACGGAACACTGAAGCTTTCTTT. This translates into CASSSSRTRNTEAFF. Based on the CDR3 plus reference TRBV7-9 and TRBJ1-1, the full variable domain is DTGVSQNPRHKITKRGQNVTFRCDPISEHNRLYWYRQTLGQGPEFLTYFQNEAQLEKSRLLSDRFSAERPKGSFSTLEIQRTEQGDSAMYLCASSSSRTRNTEAFFGQGTRLTVV.

The CDR3: CASSPLWDGQETQYF. CDR3 nucleotide sequence: TGTGCCAGCAGCCCCCTTTGGGACGGACAAGAGACCCAGTACTTC. The chain recombines TRBV11-2 with TRBJ2-5; possibly TRBD1 or TRBD2 for D (5 bases each). The germline V gene has CDR1 SGHAT and CDR2 FQNNGV. Trimming took off 5 bases at V and 2 bases at J, with 15 bases between the two ends. The CDR3 consists of 15 residues.

The V and J genes are TRBV6-5 and TRBJ1-5; TRBD1 agrees at 9 bases. V dropped 6 bases and J dropped 6; count of bases not matched to a gene: 6. The CDR3 is 14 residues long. The germline V gene encodes CDR1 MNHEY and CDR2 SVGAGI. The CDR3 nucleotides are TGTGCCAGCAGAGCTACAGGGGGCAGTCAGCCCCAGCATTTT. Protein: CASRATGGSQPQHF.

The rearrangement uses TRBV6-4 and TRBJ2-2, with 7 bases identical to TRBD2. CDR3 length equals 15 residues. CDR1 is MRHNA, CDR2 SNTAGT, per germline. V gave up 5 bases and J gave up 3 bases; unmatched junction bases: 6. The CDR3 nucleotides are TGTGCCAGCAGTCCTTCTAGCGGCGACACCGGGGAGCTGTTTTTT. It codes for CASSPSSGDTGELFF.

This clone was observed once. The V and J genes are TRBV2 and TRBJ1-6, with D perhaps TRBD1 (6 bases). The V gene lost 10 bases and the J gene lost 7 bases, with 17 bases spanning the gap. The length of the CDR3 is 14 residues. Germline CDR1 and CDR2: SNHLY and FYNNEI. CDR3 residues: CATAGPDSNSPLHF. CDR3 nucleotide sequence: TGTGCCACCGCTGGTCCGGACAGCAATTCACCCCTCCACTTT.

This rearrangement joins TRBV6-5 to TRBJ1-4; possibly TRBD1 for D (6 bases). This CDR3 is built from 14 residues. Germline assignment: CDR1 MNHEY and CDR2 SVGAGI. The ends were cut back, 3 bases at V and 3 bases at J, with 8 bases in the middle. CDR3 protein: CASSYDRPNEKLFF. For the CDR3, the DNA is TGTGCCAGCAGTTATGACAGGCCTAATGAAAAACTGTTTTTT.

This chain joins TRBV9 and TRBJ2-3; the D gene is possibly TRBD1 (6 bases). The V gene lost 4 bases and the J gene lost 4 bases, with 13 bases spanning the gap. Germline CDR1 and CDR2: SGDLS and YYNGEE. The CDR3 runs to 14 residues. Here the CDR3 DNA reads TGTGCCAGCAGCCCTCACAGGGTTGCAGATACGCAGTATTTT. Protein: CASSPHRVADTQYF.

The V and J genes are TRBV7-9 and TRBJ1-1; TRBD1 agrees at 10 bases. Germline loops: CDR1 SEHNR, CDR2 FQNEAQ (reference sequence). The CDR3 is 17 residues long. V was clipped by 5 bases and J by 3 bases; unmatched bases: 12. CDR3 sequence reads: CASSPRQGAIRDTEAFF. The CDR3 nucleotides are TGTGCCAGCAGCCCTAGACAGGGGGCAATTAGGGACACTGAAGCTTTCTTT.